This note documents a single T cell receptor (beta chain) sequence. The data were taken from a study of blood T cell repertoires in COVID-19. Original handling: Nucleated cell number was recorded as an estimate derived from reference gene primer amplification. The repertoire was sequenced with immunoSEQ multiplex PCR; TCRdb's copy has only in-frame clones and lacks some. V, J and clone size derive from that table, while D and trimming were established from the DNA sequence. The sample consists of roughly 240,000 clones, approximately 89% of them appearing once. Trimming stripped 3 bases from V and 8 bases from J, with 10 bases between. Per germline, CDR1 SQVTM and CDR2 ANQGSEA. The CDR3 totals 11 residues.

The chain has TRBV29-1 and TRBJ1-2; D is uncertain. This clonotype originated in a woman aged 60-70 years who had recovered from COVID-19. Sequenced material: peripheral blood. As DNA, the CDR3 is TGCAGCGTTGAGGTCGGTGAAGGCTACACCTTC. Amino acid sequence: CSVEVGEGYTF.